Sequencing of this TCR beta chain was carried out in a study of blood T cell repertoires in COVID-19. Study context: The United States, Italy and Spain provided the acute and convalescent COVID-19 samples.

Some clones are missing from TCRdb's copy, which holds only in-frame ones; the method was immunoSEQ multiplex PCR. The sample contains approximately 200,000 clones, 65% to 85% of which appear only once. Everyone who took part was 18 to 89 years old, and they came from over 20 US areas. Which cohort a participant joined came from the clinical history participants gave. This clone was recorded only once. Germline V gene lookup returns CDR1 SNHLY and CDR2 FYNNEI. This CDR3 is 14 amino acids long. Trimming left V 7 bases short and J 5 bases short, with 17 bases between. Sequenced: PBMCs or T cells enriched from blood (not recorded which). V gene TRBV2 combines with J gene TRBJ1-2; D is unresolved. The receptor was derived from a middle-aged man who had recovered from COVID-19. CDR3 loop: CASTLRVAGYGYTF. CDR3 DNA: TGTGCCAGCACTCTAAGAGTGGCGGGGTATGGCTACACCTTC. Drawing the rest from reference TRBV2 and TRBJ1-2, the complete variable domain is EPEVTQTPSHQVTQMGQEVILRCVPISNHLYFYWYRQILGQKVEFLVSFYNNEISEKSEIFDDQFSVERPDGSNFTLKIRSTKLEDSAMYFCASTLRVAGYGYTFGSGTRLTVV.